This T cell receptor beta chain emerged from a study of blood T cell repertoires in COVID-19. Study details: Sources were T cells, B-cell-depleted T cells, or PBMCs; the material itself was cDNA or gDNA.

This CDR3 has 18 amino acids. Germline CDR1 is KGHSH and CDR2 is LQKENI. The J segment lost 0 bases and the V segment lost 5 bases, leaving 10 bases of the junction unmatched. The protocol was immunoSEQ multiplex PCR, while the TCRdb copy is restricted to in-frame clones and leaves out a portion. This sample has approximately 75,000 clones, with around 89% found just once. J is TRBJ2-6 and V is TRBV18, with 7 bases lining up with TRBD1. This sequence originates from a man aged 55 to 69 with acute or convalescent COVID-19. The material sequenced was peripheral blood. CDR3 DNA sequence: TGTGCCAGCTCAGTCATAGGACAGGCAATCTCTGGGGCCAACGTCCTGACTTTC. Translated: CASSVIGQAISGANVLTF.